Shown below are 6 T cell receptor beta chains from a single sample sequenced in a study of beta chain features in type 1 diabetes. Sequenced material consisted of expressed TCRB transcripts (all of the isolated RNA was reverse transcribed). Assay: immunoSEQ multiplex PCR; the TCRdb copy retains only in-frame clones and omits some. This repertoire shows 240,000 or so clones, roughly 21% found once; its top ten account for about 0.027%. Study-level results: Shortening of TCRB CDR3s, moderate but significant, appeared in all four CD4+ subsets of Type 1 diabetes patients.

These receptors' antigens are unknown. Sequences were obtained from naive CD4+ T cells from blood. Receptors originate from a woman in her thirties or forties with type 1 diabetes.

The gene calls are TRBV5-6 and TRBJ1-1, with TRBD1 matching 7 bases. The germline gives CDR1 SGHDT, CDR2 YYEEEE. Germline trimming cut 5 bases from V and 3 bases from J; bases unmatched to any gene: 1. The CDR3 extends over 12 amino acids. CDR3 DNA: TGTGCCAGCAGTGACAGGGACACTGAAGCTTTCTTT. Translated: CASSDRDTEAFF.

The chain joins TRBV4-3 to TRBJ1-4, with TRBD1 matching 7 bases. In germline, CDR1 is LGHNA, CDR2 YSLEER. This CDR3 spans 17 amino acids. V trimming: 1 base; J trimming: 7 bases; junction bases outside the gene matches: 12. CDR3 region: CASSQVVFGTATEKLFF. The CDR3 DNA reads TGCGCCAGCAGCCAAGTCGTTTTTGGGACAGCAACTGAAAAACTGTTTTTT.

This clone was counted between two and nine times. This chain connects TRBV7-6 to TRBJ2-1; 9 bases align to TRBD1. Germline V gene data show CDR1 as SGHVS and CDR2 as FNYEAQ. This CDR3 spans 15 amino acids. Trimming cost V 6 bases and J 6 bases; bases outside gene matches: 9. CDR3 in amino acids: CASSQTGGGFNEQFF. DNA of the CDR3: TGTGCCAGCAGTCAAACAGGGGGCGGGTTCAATGAGCAGTTCTTC.

The chain couples TRBV19 to TRBJ1-2; TRBD1 might be the D (6 bases). Between the trimmed V and J ends, which lost 8 bases and 2 bases, there was a span of 9 bases. Looked up from germline, CDR1 is LNHDA and CDR2 is SQIVND (reference sequence). This CDR3 spans 12 amino acids. CDR3 protein: CASDDRNYGYTF. The CDR3, as DNA: TGTGCCAGTGACGACAGGAACTATGGCTACACCTTC.

The chain links TRBV18 to TRBJ1-5; D call uncertain. Between the trimmed V and J ends, which lost 1 base and 3 bases, there was a span of 10 bases. The CDR3 contains 15 residues. Germline-derived CDR1 and CDR2 are KGHSH and LQKENI. The CDR3: CASSPQSGNNQPQHF. CDR3 bases: TGTGCCAGCTCACCACAGTCGGGGAACAATCAGCCCCAGCATTTT. Full variable domain (remainder filled in from reference TRBV18 and TRBJ1-5): NAGVMQNPRHLVRRRGQEARLRCSPMKGHSHVYWYRQLPEEGLKFMVYLQKENIIDESGMPKERFSAEFPKEGPSILRIQQVVRGDSAAYFCASSPQSGNNQPQHFGDGTRLSIL.

This chain connects TRBV28 to TRBJ2-3, with 11 bases fitting TRBD2. The CDR3 has 15 amino acids. The V and J ends lost 2 bases and 7 bases, in that order; junction bases with no gene match: 5. Germline lookup yields CDR1 MDHEN and CDR2 SYDVKM. CDR3 residues: CASSLRLAGLNTQYF. The CDR3 nucleotides read TGTGCCAGCAGTTTACGACTAGCGGGGCTGAATACGCAGTATTTT.